The 14 T cell receptor beta chains given below trace back to one sample, sequenced in a study of T cell repertoires in cytomegalovirus infection (dated by TCRdb to 2018 to 2020). The sequencing machine was an Illumina HiSeq 1500. TCRdb itself trimmed the public reads at Q25 with fastp, ran MiXCR and retained productive beta chains. CDR3 protein duplicates are merged, each entry listing the most common genes and DNA. The sample contains over 85,000 distinct CDR3 sequences, 16% of them found a single time. Around 8.2% of the sample is in the top ten clones. Sequenced: PBMCs. Every receptor here comes from a human donor in good health (CMV status not recorded). Some clones in this sample may be carry-over from other donors' samples.

This clonotype was found many times. The chain uses TRBV12-3 or TRBV12-4 and TRBJ2-7; maybe TRBD1 (6 bases). Trimming left V 5 bases short and J 0 bases short, with 8 bases between. This CDR3 is built from 13 residues. This chain's CDR3 is CASSRQASYEQYF. The CDR3 DNA reads as TGTGCCAGCAGTCGACAGGCCTCCTACGAGCAGTACTTC.

With respect to this clonotype: A much larger clone lies a single base off, so this may be a read error. The chain combines TRBV28 with TRBJ1-2; no clear D gene. Per the germline V gene, CDR1 is MDHEN and CDR2 is SYDVKM. CDR3 length: 13 residues. The V gene lost 6 bases and the J gene lost 4 bases, with 12 bases spanning the gap. The chain's CDR3 is CASRLGSLYGYTF. CDR3 nucleotide sequence: TGTGCCAGCAGACTGGGCAGCCTCTATGGCTACACCTTC.

The rearrangement links TRBV2 to TRBJ1-4, with no clear D. CDR3 length: 13 residues. The germline CDR1 and CDR2 sequences are SNHLY and FYNNEI. Trimming pared 7 bases from V and 8 bases from J, leaving 14 bases between. The CDR3 region has the DNA TGTGCCAGCAAGCAAGATTTGGGCGAAAAACTGTTTTTT. This translates into CASKQDLGEKLFF.

The genes are TRBV29-1 and TRBJ1-4; perhaps TRBD1 as D (5 bases). The CDR3 spans 13 residues. Germline V gene lookup returns CDR1 SQVTM and CDR2 ANQGSEA. V gave up 0 bases and J gave up 8 bases, with 10 bases separating them. CDR3 coding DNA: TGCAGCGTTGAAGAGCCAGGGCGGGAAAAACTGTTTTTT. This translates into CSVEEPGREKLFF.

The J gene is TRBJ2-1, the V gene TRBV24-1; 10 positions match TRBD1. Germline CDR1 and CDR2: KGHDR and SFDVKD. The V gene end was trimmed by 0 bases and the J gene end by 8 bases; junction bases not matched to a gene: 3. This CDR3 comprises 15 residues. CDR3 sequence reads: CATSDLWDRGDEQFF. The CDR3 bases are TGTGCCACCAGTGATTTGTGGGACAGGGGTGATGAGCAGTTCTTC.

The chain couples TRBV14 to TRBJ2-1, with 7 bases matching TRBD1. Germline V gene sequence: CDR1 SGHDN, CDR2 FVKESK. This CDR3 region has 15 residues. The V gene end was trimmed by 2 bases and the J gene end by 3 bases; junction bases not matched to a gene: 4. The CDR3 spells CASSQRGQLYNEQFF. DNA of the CDR3: TGTGCCAGCAGCCAAAGGGGACAGCTCTACAATGAGCAGTTCTTC.

The chain is built from TRBV11-2 and TRBJ2-3; TRBD2 matches 9 bases. Trimming cost V 0 bases and J 5 bases; bases outside gene matches: 12. The germline gives CDR1 SGHAT, CDR2 FQNNGV. CDR3 length: 18 residues. For the CDR3, the DNA is TGTGCCAGCAGCTTAGAGCGGGGGGGCGTATACTTGAGAGATACGCAGTATTTT. Its protein is CASSLERGGVYLRDTQYF.

This clonotype has only a few counts. The rearrangement links TRBV28 to TRBJ2-3, with no clear D. The CDR3 runs to 11 residues. Deletions cut 7 bases from V and 8 bases from J, with 10 bases between. Germline V CDR1 and CDR2: MDHEN, SYDVKM. The CDR3 loop is CASTSSSTQYF. CDR3 sequence (DNA): TGTGCCAGCACATCATCTAGTACGCAGTATTTT.

The chain employs TRBV15 and TRBJ2-7, with 10 positions matching TRBD1. J was trimmed by 7 bases and V by 0 bases; bases with no gene match: 6. The CDR3 is 15 residues long. CDR1 and CDR2 from the germline V gene are LNHNV and YYDKDF (reference sequence). CDR3 residues: CATSRDRQGAGEQYF. CDR3 coding DNA: TGTGCCACCAGCAGAGATAGACAGGGGGCGGGGGAGCAGTACTTC.

This chain uses TRBV6-5 with TRBJ1-1; D may be TRBD1 (6 bases). Between the trimmed V and J ends, which lost 6 bases and 4 bases, there was a span of 9 bases. Germline V CDR1 and CDR2: MNHEY, SVGAGI. This CDR3 spans 12 amino acids. The CDR3, as DNA: TGTGCCAGCAGAGGGGGAAGCACTGAAGCTTTCTTT. Translated: CASRGGSTEAFF.

This clonotype has just a few counts. This chain links TRBV29-1 with TRBJ1-1; D is unresolved. CDR1 is SQVTM, CDR2 ANQGSEA, per germline. Trimming stripped 1 base from V and 5 bases from J, with 11 bases between. The CDR3 runs 13 residues. The CDR3 DNA reads TGCAGCGTTGAAGTTTCGGTGGGAACTGAAGCTTTCTTT. Its translation is CSVEVSVGTEAFF.

The chain is built from TRBV28 and TRBJ2-5; TRBD2 matches 9 bases. The V gene's germline CDR1 is MDHEN and CDR2 SYDVKM. The CDR3 spans 14 residues. With 6 bases clipped from V and 7 bases from J, the junction kept 9 bases outside the gene matches. The DNA for the CDR3 is TGTGCCAGCAGCTATGCTAGCGGGGTAGCGACCCAGTACTTC. Protein product: CASSYASGVATQYF.

This clonotype appeared many times. J is TRBJ1-2 and V is TRBV7-2; tentative D call: TRBD1 (6 bases). Trimming left V 6 bases short and J 8 bases short, with 10 bases between. The germline V gene encodes CDR1 SGHTA and CDR2 FQGNSA. The CDR3 covers 11 residues. CDR3: CASRNREGYTF. DNA of the CDR3: TGTGCCAGCAGGAACAGGGAGGGCTACACCTTC.

The gene calls are TRBV12-3 or TRBV12-4 and TRBJ1-5, with 9 bases aligning to TRBD1. The CDR3 consists of 15 residues. Trimming took 5 bases from V and 5 from J; bases not matched to a gene: 7. In DNA, the CDR3 is TGTGCCAGCAGTCCGGGGACAGGGAGACATCAGCCCCAGCATTTT. Amino acids: CASSPGTGRHQPQHF.